This T cell receptor (beta chain) came from a study of T cell responses to AZD1222 COVID-19 vaccine. This clone was picked up one time. Its antigen is not identified. The CDR3 is made up of 15 amino acids. V lost 5 bases, J lost 1 base, and 11 bases lay in between. CDR1 is SGHAT and CDR2 is FQNNGV in the germline V gene. Study findings and constraints: Dominant CD4 TCR responses targeted spike regions 160-218 and 743-854. The study identified only 6 or 7 AZD1222 recipients as seropositive at baseline.

This table comes from immunoSEQ multiplex PCR, and its TCRdb copy is limited to in-frame clones, with some not included. Of 120,000 to 150,000 clones in the sample, about 91% were seen once. Sequencing was performed on peripheral blood, taken on day 0 of AZD1222 vaccination. The sequence came from an adult in good health. The gene calls are TRBV11-2 and TRBJ2-2; D possibly corresponds to TRBD1 (5 bases). CDR3 residues: CASSPKGLNTGELFF. The CDR3 nucleotides are TGTGCCAGCAGCCCGAAGGGGCTGAACACCGGGGAGCTGTTTTTT.